This T cell receptor (beta chain) was documented in a study of beta chain features in type 1 diabetes. The V end was cut by 0 bases, the J end by 3 bases, with 12 bases between. Per the germline V gene, CDR1 is SGDLS and CDR2 is YYNGEE. The CDR3 is made up of 15 amino acids. Expressed TCRB transcripts got sequenced, as all isolated RNA was reverse transcribed. The repertoire was sequenced with immunoSEQ multiplex PCR; TCRdb's copy has only in-frame clones and lacks some. Among about 170,000 clones listed, roughly 8% were seen once. Regarding the study as a whole: Healthy donors had naive, central memory and Treg TCRB repertoires that appeared less similar than those seen among patients. In every one of the four CD4+ subsets, TCRB CDR3s were moderately but significantly shorter in Type 1 diabetes patients.

This clone was observed a handful of times. The antigen is unknown. The rearrangement links TRBV9 to TRBJ1-1; no firm D call. This TCR was sampled from a man in his late teens or twenties with type 1 diabetes. Material for sequencing was central memory CD4+ T cells from blood. CDR3 DNA sequence: TGTGCCAGCAGCGTAGTTCCGGAGCTACACACTGAAGCTTTCTTT. It specifies CASSVVPELHTEAFF.